Included here is one T cell receptor (beta chain) sequence, with context. Sequencing was performed with immunoSEQ multiplex PCR; in TCRdb, only in-frame clones are kept and a portion is missing. The table lists a few hundred thousand clones, around 83% of them singletons. Categorization into cohorts depended on clinical history that participants reported. Exposed participants encountered a COVID-19 case during the 2 weeks preceding study entry. With V trimmed by 0 bases and J by 4 bases, 8 bases remained unmatched. Germline CDR1 reads SGHTA; CDR2 reads FQGTGA. The CDR3 runs 16 residues. The sample belongs to a study of blood T cell repertoires in COVID-19. Study in general: The cDNA or gDNA used as material had been derived from T cells, B-cell-depleted T cells, or PBMCs.

The chain combines TRBV7-3 with TRBJ2-5, with 7 bases aligning to TRBD2. The receptor was isolated from a woman aged 45-59 years who had been exposed to COVID-19. Sequenced sample: PBMCs or T cells enriched from blood (not recorded which). The CDR3 region has the DNA TGTGCCAGCAGCTTAACGGGAGCGGGGAGGGGAGAGACCCAGTACTTC. This translates into CASSLTGAGRGETQYF.